These 27 T cell receptor beta chains share one sample of origin, sequenced in a study of blood T cell repertoires in COVID-19. The table came from immunoSEQ multiplex PCR; TCRdb's copy has only in-frame clones and leaves some out. Here the sample spans about 250,000 clones, roughly nine tenths being singletons. The sample comprised peripheral blood. These receptor sequences come from a man younger than 35 with active or convalescent COVID-19.

J is TRBJ2-7 and V is TRBV3-1 (or the pseudogene TRBV3-2); D perhaps matches TRBD2 (5 bases). This CDR3 contains 13 residues. CDR1 is LGHDT, CDR2 YNNKEL, per germline (reference sequence). Trimming removed 1 base at V and 7 bases at J, with 11 bases between. In nucleotides, the CDR3 is TGTGCCAGCAGCCAAGCTCGAGGGAATGAGCAGTACTTC. Its protein is CASSQARGNEQYF.

The V gene is TRBV6-1, the J gene TRBJ2-1; D is perhaps TRBD2 (7 bases). Trimming stripped 0 bases from V and 10 bases from J, with 13 bases between. Looked up from germline, CDR1 is MNHNS and CDR2 is SASEGT. The CDR3 length is 14 residues. CDR3 DNA sequence: TGTGCCAGCAGTGAAGCCCCTAGGGGGGGGGAGCAGTTCTTC. This encodes CASSEAPRGGEQFF.

This chain joins TRBV30 and TRBJ1-4; D perhaps matches TRBD1 (5 bases). V was shortened by 2 bases and J by 0 bases, with 10 bases between the two germline ends. CDR1 is GTSNPN, CDR2 SVGIG, per germline (reference sequence). The CDR3 is made up of 15 amino acids. CDR3 sequence reads: CAWSPGQTTNEKLFF. The CDR3 DNA follows: TGTGCCTGGAGTCCAGGACAAACAACTAATGAAAAACTGTTTTTT.

J is TRBJ2-7 and V is TRBV10-2; TRBD2 matches at 7 bases. The V gene's germline CDR1 is WSHSY and CDR2 SAAADI. After removal of 8 bases from V and 6 bases from J, the junction contained 13 bases not matched to a gene. The CDR3 contains 14 residues. For the CDR3, the DNA is TGCGCCAGCCGCCGAGAGGCGGGAGTAGGCGAGCAGTACTTC. Residues: CASRREAGVGEQYF.

The chain combines TRBV9 with TRBJ2-1, with D possibly TRBD2 on 5 matching bases. The CDR3 length is 17 residues. With 0 bases removed from V and 0 bases from J, the gap between germline ends came to 13 bases. Germline V gene sequence: CDR1 SGDLS, CDR2 YYNGEE. Here the CDR3 reads CASSVVPTGSSYNEQFF. The CDR3 coding sequence is TGTGCCAGCAGCGTAGTCCCAACGGGGAGCTCCTACAATGAGCAGTTCTTC.

V and J are TRBV28 and TRBJ1-2, with D maybe TRBD1 (6 bases). The V gene lost 0 bases and the J gene lost 6 bases, with 8 bases spanning the gap. The CDR3 totals 13 residues. Germline V gene data show CDR1 as MDHEN and CDR2 as SYDVKM. CDR3 sequence (DNA): TGTGCCAGCAGTTTATGGGGGGCCCATGGCTACACCTTC. Amino acids: CASSLWGAHGYTF.

This chain joins TRBV21-1 and TRBJ2-1; the D segment call TRBD1 is taken from the table without a DNA check. TRBV21-1 is deemed a pseudogene. The CDR3 contains 17 residues. The chain's CDR3 is CAGVRERGPEIHDEQFF. The CDR3 nucleotides are TGTGCCGGCGTCAGGGAGAGGGGGCCTGAGATACACGATGAGCAGTTCTTC.

V and J are TRBV7-9 and TRBJ1-3; no reliable D call. With 3 bases removed from V and 0 bases from J, the gap between germline ends came to 9 bases. Germline CDR1 reads SEHNR; CDR2 reads FQNEAQ (reference sequence). The CDR3 loop spans 15 amino acids. The CDR3 DNA sequence: TGTGCCAGCAGCTTTGCCGGGATCTCTGGAAACACCATATATTTT. Protein sequence: CASSFAGISGNTIYF.

The chain links TRBV7-2 to TRBJ1-5, with 11 positions matching TRBD1. Looked up from germline, CDR1 is SGHTA and CDR2 is FQGNSA. The V segment lost 5 bases and the J segment 5 bases; nucleotides outside the gene matches: 5. The CDR3 runs to 15 residues. CDR3 loop: CASSPGQGADQPQHF. The CDR3 DNA sequence: TGTGCCAGCAGCCCTGGACAGGGGGCGGATCAGCCCCAGCATTTT.

This clone was counted once. V gene TRBV7-9 combines with J gene TRBJ1-2, with D possibly matching TRBD1 (5 bases). The CDR3 runs to 12 residues. Germline CDR1 and CDR2: SEHNR and FQNEAQ (reference sequence). V dropped 5 bases and J dropped 6 bases, with 10 bases sitting between them. CDR3 DNA: TGTGCCAGCAGCGCCCAGGGTGATGGCTACACCTTC. Translated: CASSAQGDGYTF.

The rearrangement joins TRBV29-1 to TRBJ2-1, with a possible D match to TRBD2 (7 bases). The CDR3 is made up of 14 amino acids. V lost 6 bases, J lost 6 bases, and 18 bases lay in between. Germline values: CDR1 SQVTM, CDR2 ANQGSEA. The CDR3 region is CSVQGQRGANEQFF. The CDR3 DNA sequence: TGCAGCGTCCAAGGACAGCGGGGCGCCAATGAGCAGTTCTTC.

The chain links TRBV10-3 to TRBJ1-1; possible D gene TRBD1, 5 bases. From germline, CDR1 is ENHRY and CDR2 SYGVKD. Trimming took off 3 bases at V and 0 bases at J, with 8 bases between the two ends. The CDR3 spans 14 residues. The CDR3 region is CAISDRVMNTEAFF. Here the CDR3 DNA reads TGTGCCATCAGTGACAGGGTGATGAACACTGAAGCTTTCTTT.

The rearrangement joins TRBV28 to TRBJ1-3; 9 nucleotides match TRBD1. The CDR3 totals 15 residues. The trim removed 3 bases at V and 3 bases at J, leaving 3 bases unmatched. In germline, CDR1 is MDHEN, CDR2 SYDVKM. CDR3 nucleotide sequence: TGTGCCAGCAGTTTCCGGGGACAGGGTGGAAACACCATATATTTT. As protein: CASSFRGQGGNTIYF.

The chain recombines TRBV21-1 with TRBJ2-5; TRBD1 was called by the table and not checked on the DNA. TRBV21-1 is given as a pseudogene. The CDR3 spans 19 residues. The chain's CDR3 is CASSRPYRGLNPVKETQYF. CDR3 nucleotide sequence: TGTGCCAGCAGCCGACCTTACAGGGGCCTCAACCCGGTAAAAGAGACCCAGTACTTC.

The chain has TRBV7-2 and TRBJ1-1; D call uncertain. Germline-derived CDR1 and CDR2 are SGHTA and FQGNSA. The CDR3 contains 13 residues. Trimming cost V 5 bases and J 1 base, with 8 bases left between them. The DNA of the CDR3 is TGTGCCAGCAGCGTAAGACAGAACACTGAAGCTTTCTTT. This gives the protein CASSVRQNTEAFF.

This chain links TRBV6-5 with TRBJ1-4; D perhaps matches TRBD1 (5 bases). CDR3 length: 14 residues. Per the germline V gene, CDR1 is MNHEY and CDR2 is SVGAGI. V was pared by 5 bases and J by 0 bases, with 7 bases between. For the CDR3, the DNA is TGTGCCAGCAGTCCGACAGCAACTAATGAAAAACTGTTTTTT. This codes for CASSPTATNEKLFF.

The chain links TRBV5-1 to TRBJ1-1, with D uncertain. CDR3 size: 13 residues. The V end was cut by 2 bases, the J end by 5 bases, with 10 bases between. The germline CDR1 and CDR2 sequences are SGHRS and YFSETQ. CDR3 residues: CASSFAEVTEAFF. Here the CDR3 DNA reads TGCGCCAGCAGCTTCGCGGAGGTGACTGAAGCTTTCTTT.

This chain connects TRBV27 to TRBJ2-7, with D unclear. V was cut by 2 bases and J by 1 base, with 9 bases left in between. The length of the CDR3 is 14 residues. Germline values: CDR1 MNHEY, CDR2 SMNVEV (reference sequence). CDR3 sequence (DNA): TGTGCCAGCAGTTTAAAGACTGAATCCTACGAGCAGTACTTC. Protein sequence: CASSLKTESYEQYF.

This clone was picked up one time. The CDR3 nucleotides are TGTGCCAGCTGTCCAGAATGGAACACTGAAGCTTTCTTT. It codes for CASCPEWNTEAFF. The chain has TRBV25-1 and TRBJ1-1; D call uncertain. This CDR3 comprises 13 residues. Trimming took 8 bases from V and 1 from J, leaving 11 bases between them. Germline V gene lookup returns CDR1 MGHDK and CDR2 SYGVNS.

The chain combines TRBV29-1 with TRBJ2-3; perhaps TRBD1 as D (5 bases). Germline-derived CDR1 and CDR2 are SQVTM and ANQGSEA. The CDR3 length is 13 residues. V lost 4 bases and J 4 bases, leaving 12 bases between the germline ends. In DNA, the CDR3 is TGCAGCGTTGGGGGCCAAACGGCAGATACGCAGTATTTT. It is translated as CSVGGQTADTQYF.

J is TRBJ1-1 and V is TRBV6-4, with D unclear. Germline-derived CDR1 and CDR2 are MRHNA and SNTAGT. Between the trimmed V and J ends, which lost 2 bases and 1 base, there was a span of 8 bases. The CDR3 spans 14 residues. CDR3 nucleotides: TGTGCCAGCAGTGACGGGCCGGCGAACACTGAAGCTTTCTTT. This codes for CASSDGPANTEAFF.

The chain has TRBV12-3 or TRBV12-4 and TRBJ2-1, with D possibly TRBD2 on 5 matching bases. Between the trimmed V and J ends, which lost 0 bases and 16 bases, there was a span of 13 bases. This CDR3 is built from 12 residues. The CDR3 DNA sequence: TGTGCCAGCAGTTTAGCAACGGGGTGGGAATTCTTC. Encoded protein: CASSLATGWEFF.

The genes are TRBV7-7 and TRBJ2-1, with 12 bases identical to TRBD2. The length of the CDR3 is 15 residues. V shed 6 bases and J 9 bases; nucleotides not matched to a gene: 9. Germline lookup yields CDR1 SSHAT and CDR2 FNYEAQ (reference sequence). The CDR3 sequence is CASSPTSGGEGEQFF. The CDR3, as DNA: TGTGCCAGCAGTCCGACTAGCGGGGGAGAAGGTGAGCAGTTCTTC.

The CDR3 loop is CASSYSPPTNYGYTF. The CDR3, as DNA: TGTGCCAGCAGTTACTCCCCCCCCACTAACTATGGCTACACCTTC. This rearrangement joins TRBV6-5 to TRBJ1-2; D uncertain. This CDR3 comprises 15 residues. Per germline, CDR1 MNHEY and CDR2 SVGAGI. The V gene lost 0 bases and the J gene lost 0 bases, with 8 bases spanning the gap.

The chain couples TRBV7-2 to TRBJ2-3; D is undetermined. Germline V gene data show CDR1 as SGHTA and CDR2 as FQGNSA. V dropped 2 bases and J dropped 0 bases, with 3 bases sitting between them. The CDR3 sequence is 13 residues long. The CDR3 DNA sequence: TGTGCCAGCAGCTTATTAAGCACAGATACGCAGTATTTT. Residues: CASSLLSTDTQYF.

The rearrangement joins TRBV6-2 or TRBV6-3 to TRBJ2-7, with 9 bases that match TRBD1. CDR3 size: 18 residues. CDR1 and CDR2 (germline): MNHEY, SVGEGT. V trimming: 0 bases; J trimming: 0 bases; junction bases outside the gene matches: 9. Here the CDR3 DNA reads TGTGCCAGCAGTTACTCACTCGGGACAGGGATACACTCCTACGAGCAGTACTTC. Translating gives CASSYSLGTGIHSYEQYF.

This chain links TRBV24-1 with TRBJ2-1; 7 nucleotides agree with TRBD2. The germline CDR1 and CDR2 sequences are KGHDR and SFDVKD. This CDR3 contains 14 residues. V dropped 8 bases and J dropped 5; count of bases not matched to a gene: 8. DNA of the CDR3: TGTGCCACCAAAGGACTAGTTGGGAACAATGAGCAGTTCTTC. Its protein product is CATKGLVGNNEQFF.